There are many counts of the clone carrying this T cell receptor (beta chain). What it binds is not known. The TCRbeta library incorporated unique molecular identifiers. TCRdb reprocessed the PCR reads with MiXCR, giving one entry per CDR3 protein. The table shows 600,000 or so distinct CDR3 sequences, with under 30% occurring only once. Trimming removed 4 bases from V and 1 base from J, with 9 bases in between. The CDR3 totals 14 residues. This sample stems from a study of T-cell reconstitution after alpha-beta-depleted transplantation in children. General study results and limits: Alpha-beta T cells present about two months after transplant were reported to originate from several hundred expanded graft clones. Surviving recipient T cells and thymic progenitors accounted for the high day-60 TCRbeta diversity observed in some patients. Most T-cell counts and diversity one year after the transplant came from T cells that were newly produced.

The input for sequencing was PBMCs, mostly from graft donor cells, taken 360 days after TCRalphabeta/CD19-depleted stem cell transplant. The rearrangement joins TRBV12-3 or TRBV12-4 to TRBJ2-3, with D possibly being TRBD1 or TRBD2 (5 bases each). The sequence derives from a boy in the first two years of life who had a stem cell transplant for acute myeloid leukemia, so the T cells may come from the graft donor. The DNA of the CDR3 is TGTGCCAGCAGTTGGGACGGCCGCACAGATACGCAGTATTTT. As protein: CASSWDGRTDTQYF.